This T cell receptor beta chain derives from a study of blood T cell repertoires in COVID-19. Study-wide background: The study drew acute and convalescent COVID-19 samples from the United States, Italy and Spain.

In the authors' methods: Nucleated cell counts were estimated from reference gene primer amplification. TCRdb's copy holds only in-frame clones and misses some; the assay was immunoSEQ multiplex PCR. V, J and clone size reflect that table, while D and trimming were determined from the DNA. This sample carries 70,000 to 90,000 clones, roughly 85% of them seen once, and the ten largest clones take 3.5% to 4%. From germline, CDR1 is KGHDR and CDR2 SFDVKD. The CDR3 consists of 14 residues. V lost 4 bases and J lost 0; bases outside the gene matches: 2. The V call is TRBV24-1, the J call TRBJ2-7; 7 nucleotides agree with TRBD1. The source is a man in his sixties with acute or convalescent COVID-19. The sequencing sample was made of peripheral blood. The CDR3 DNA sequence: TGTGCCACCAGTGAAGGGGACAGCTCCTACGAGCAGTACTTC. This translates into CATSEGDSSYEQYF.